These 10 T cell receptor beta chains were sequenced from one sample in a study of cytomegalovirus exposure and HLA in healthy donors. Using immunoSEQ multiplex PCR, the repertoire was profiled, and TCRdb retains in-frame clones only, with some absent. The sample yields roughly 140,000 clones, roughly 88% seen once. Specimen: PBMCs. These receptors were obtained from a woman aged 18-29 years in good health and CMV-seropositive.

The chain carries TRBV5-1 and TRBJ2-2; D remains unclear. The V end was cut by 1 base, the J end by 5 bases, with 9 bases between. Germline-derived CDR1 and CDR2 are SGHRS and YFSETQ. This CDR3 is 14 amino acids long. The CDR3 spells CASSLQIKTGELFF. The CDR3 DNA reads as TGCGCCAGCAGCTTGCAGATAAAAACCGGGGAGCTGTTTTTT.

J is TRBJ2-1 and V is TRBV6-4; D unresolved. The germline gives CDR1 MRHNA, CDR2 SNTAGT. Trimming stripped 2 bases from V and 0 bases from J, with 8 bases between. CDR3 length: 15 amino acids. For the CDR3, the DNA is TGTGCCAGCAGTGACACGCGGAGCTCCTACAATGAGCAGTTCTTC. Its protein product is CASSDTRSSYNEQFF.

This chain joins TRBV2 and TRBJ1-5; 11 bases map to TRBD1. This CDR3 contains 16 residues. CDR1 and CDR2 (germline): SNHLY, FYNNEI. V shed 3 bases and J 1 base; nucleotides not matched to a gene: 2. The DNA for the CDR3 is TGTGCCAGCAGTGACAGGACAGGGGGCAGCAATCAGCCCCAGCATTTT. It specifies CASSDRTGGSNQPQHF.

CDR3 amino acids: CASSIGPGRGTEAFF. The CDR3 DNA is TGTGCCAGTAGTATAGGGCCAGGTCGGGGCACTGAAGCTTTCTTT. The genes are TRBV19 and TRBJ1-1; D ambiguous. The germline V gene encodes CDR1 LNHDA and CDR2 SQIVND (reference sequence). The CDR3 runs to 15 residues. Trimming stripped 1 base from V and 4 bases from J, with 13 bases between.

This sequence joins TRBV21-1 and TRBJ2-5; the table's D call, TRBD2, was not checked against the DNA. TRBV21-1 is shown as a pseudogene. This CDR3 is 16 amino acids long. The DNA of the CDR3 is TGTGCCAGCAGCGAGGGGGGGACTAGCGGCCAAGAGACCCAGTACTTC. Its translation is CASSEGGTSGQETQYF.

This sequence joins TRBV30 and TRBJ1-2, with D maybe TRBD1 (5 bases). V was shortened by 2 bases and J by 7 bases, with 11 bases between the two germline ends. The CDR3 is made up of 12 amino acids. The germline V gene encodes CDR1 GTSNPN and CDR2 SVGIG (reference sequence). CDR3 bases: TGTGCCTGGAGTAGGGGCGCAGGTGGCTACACCTTC. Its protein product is CAWSRGAGGYTF.

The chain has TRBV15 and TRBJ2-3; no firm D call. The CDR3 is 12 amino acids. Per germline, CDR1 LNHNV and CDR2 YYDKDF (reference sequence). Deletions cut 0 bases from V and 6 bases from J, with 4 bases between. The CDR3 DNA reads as TGTGCCACCAGCAGAGACAGGGATACGCAGTATTTT. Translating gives CATSRDRDTQYF.

CDR3 in DNA: TGTGCCAGTAGTATAGAGGCTCCGCGAGCGGGGAGTCCCTATGGCTACACCTTC. Translation gives CASSIEAPRAGSPYGYTF. This chain uses TRBV19 with TRBJ1-2; no reliable D call. V dropped 0 bases and J dropped 4 bases, with 21 bases sitting between them. Germline V gene sequence: CDR1 LNHDA, CDR2 SQIVND (reference sequence). This CDR3 has 18 residues.

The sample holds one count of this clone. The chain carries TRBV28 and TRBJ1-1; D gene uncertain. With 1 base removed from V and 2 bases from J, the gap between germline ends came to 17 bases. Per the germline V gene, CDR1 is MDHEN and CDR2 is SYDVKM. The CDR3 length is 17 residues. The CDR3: CASSLYGGRTINTEAFF. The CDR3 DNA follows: TGTGCCAGCAGTTTATATGGTGGCAGAACTATTAACACTGAAGCTTTCTTT. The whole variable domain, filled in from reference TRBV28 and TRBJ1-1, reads DVKVTQSSRYLVKRTGEKVFLECVQDMDHENMFWYRQDPGLGLRLIYFSYDVKMKEKGDIPEGYSVSREKKERFSLILESASTNQTSMYLCASSLYGGRTINTEAFFGQGTRLTVV.

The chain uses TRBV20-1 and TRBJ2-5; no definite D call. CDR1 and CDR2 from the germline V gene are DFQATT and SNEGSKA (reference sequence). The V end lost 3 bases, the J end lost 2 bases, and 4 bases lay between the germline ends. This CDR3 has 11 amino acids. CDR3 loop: CSARTQETQYF. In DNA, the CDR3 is TGCAGTGCTAGGACACAAGAGACCCAGTACTTC.